These T cell receptor beta chains were read from a single sample in a study of cytomegalovirus exposure and HLA in healthy donors. Sequenced by immunoSEQ multiplex PCR; TCRdb stores in-frame clones only, minus some. Altogether around 200,000 clones are present, 80% to 85% being singletons, with the ten largest covering roughly 6.3%. Sequenced material: PBMCs. These TCRs come from a man aged 40-50 years in good health and CMV-seropositive. The CDR3 runs from the conserved cysteine through the conserved F or W. A D gene is named only where the DNA matches it firmly. Clone size is not always given. Where it is, it says once, few, many or a class for expanded clones.

TGTGCCACCAGCTTTTCAGGGCCCGATAATTCACCCCTCCACTTT CATSFSGPDNSPLHF . TRBJ1-6 TRBV28 .
TGTGCCAGCAGTGAGAGACAGGGGGCGCTTATCTATGGCTACACCTTC CASSERQGALIYGYTF . TRBJ1-2 TRBV6-1 TRBD1
TGTGCCAGCGGCCAGGAGGGTCAGCCCCAGCATTTT CASGQEGQPQHF once TRBJ1-5 TRBV9 .
TGCGCCAGCAGCCCTTCCGGGGGGCTAGTCAACATCGAGCAGTACTTC CASSPSGGLVNIEQYF once TRBJ2-7 TRBV4-3 .
TGTGCCAGCAGCGTAGCGGGGGGCGTTATTCCTCGCGAGCAGTACTTC CASSVAGGVIPREQYF . TRBJ2-7 TRBV28 TRBD2
TGTGCCAGCAGTCCGACCGAAATGGCGGGCGAGCAGTACTTC CASSPTEMAGEQYF . TRBJ2-7 TRBV6-5 .
TGCGCCAGCAGCCAAGATCCCCTCCTCAATTCACCCCTCCACTTT CASSQDPLLNSPLHF . TRBJ1-6 TRBV4-1 .
TGTGCCAGCAGCTCCCAGGTGGGCTACACAGATACGCAGTATTTT CASSSQVGYTDTQYF . TRBJ2-3 TRBV7-3 .
TGTGCCAGCCGCCCGGGGACGAACACCGGGGAGCTGTTTTTT CASRPGTNTGELFF . TRBJ2-2 TRBV5-4 .
TGTGCCAGCACTGTGGACAGTCCCACTGAAGCTTTCTTT CASTVDSPTEAFF . TRBJ1-1 TRBV6-5 .
TGTGCCAGCAGCTTAGAGCTCGGGGAAGGCTACACCTTC CASSLELGEGYTF . TRBJ1-2 TRBV7-2 .
TGTGCCAGCAGCTTAGATCGACTGCAGCCCCAGCATTTT CASSLDRLQPQHF once TRBJ1-5 TRBV11-2 .
TGTGCCAGTAGTATCCAACAGGGGGCGCAAGGTCAGCCCCAGCATTTT CASSIQQGAQGQPQHF . TRBJ1-5 TRBV19 TRBD1
TGTGCCAGTAGTATGACTAGCGGGGTAACGCAGTATTTT CASSMTSGVTQYF . TRBJ2-3 TRBV19 TRBD2
TGTGCCAGCAGCTCCCCTCGGTGGGATACGCAGTATTTT CASSSPRWDTQYF . TRBJ2-3 TRBV7-9 .
TGTGCCAGCAGCGTAGCCGGGACAGGGAGGAACGAGCAGTACTTC CASSVAGTGRNEQYF once TRBJ2-7 TRBV9 TRBD1
TGTGCCAGCAGCTTAACGGGCCAACCGAACACCGGGGAGCTGTTTTTT CASSLTGQPNTGELFF . TRBJ2-2 TRBV7-3 .
TGTGCCAGCAGCGACAGTCCCTATGGCTACACCTTC CASSDSPYGYTF . TRBJ1-2 TRBV7-8 .
TGTGCCGCTAAGGGACTAGCGGCCGGGGAGCTGTTTTTT CAAKGLAAGELFF . TRBJ2-2 TRBV28 TRBD2
TGCGCCAGCAGCTTGGACTCTGGGAACACTGAAGCTTTCTTT CASSLDSGNTEAFF . TRBJ1-1 TRBV5-1 .
TGTGCCATCGCGAGACAGGGTGGTAATGAAAAACTGTTTTTT CAIARQGGNEKLFF . TRBJ1-4 TRBV10-3 TRBD1
TGTGCCAGCAGTGCCCGGGACAGGGGTTGGAGGGAGACCCAGTACTTC CASSARDRGWRETQYF . TRBJ2-5 TRBV6-6 TRBD1
TGTGCTAGTGGTTTGCAACCCCGAGAGGCCCAGGGGGCGGGGTGCCAGCCCCAGCATTTT CASGLQPREAQGAGCQPQHF . TRBJ1-5 TRBV12-5 TRBD1
TGTGCCAGCAGCGCGACAGGGTACGAGCAGTACTTC CASSATGYEQYF . TRBJ2-7 TRBV7-9 TRBD1
TGTGCCAGCAGTTTCGGACAGATGAATCAGCCCCAGCATTTT CASSFGQMNQPQHF . TRBJ1-5 TRBV27 .
TGTGCCAGCAGCTTGGCCGGGACAGTGGCACACAATGAGCAGTTCTTC CASSLAGTVAHNEQFF . TRBJ2-1 TRBV5-6 TRBD1
TGTGCCGGGGAGACAGGCTCTTGGTACACTGAAGCTTTCTTT CAGETGSWYTEAFF . TRBJ1-1 TRBV30 .
TGCGCCAGCAGCCAAAAACCCCAGGGTTACGATGAGCAGTTCTTC CASSQKPQGYDEQFF once TRBJ2-1 TRBV4-1 .
TGTGCCAGCGGCCCTATATTCAGGGGGCAGTACTTC CASGPIFRGQYF . TRBJ2-7 TRBV28 .
TGCGCCAGCAGCCCACAATGGAGCACTGAAGCTTTCTTT CASSPQWSTEAFF . TRBJ1-1 TRBV5-1 .
TGTGCCCTCTGGACCGGCCAGGGAGGCAAAAACATTCAGTACTTC CALWTGQGGKNIQYF . TRBJ2-4 TRBV6-1 .
TGTGCCACCAGCAGAGATGACAGTCCGATTTATTTT CATSRDDSPIYF . TRBJ1-3 TRBV15 .